A single sample gave rise to the 27 T cell receptor beta chains below, sequenced in a study of Ad26.COV2.S vaccination and SARS-CoV-2 variants. Treatment of the sample: some 20 received Ad26.COV2.S at low or high dose, single or two shots; roughly five received placebo; per-sample allocation not given. Sampling occurred on day 63 after the first vaccine or placebo injection. Here immunoSEQ multiplex PCR was the method, and the copy in TCRdb shows in-frame clones only, minus some. The sample lists more than 350,000 clones, around nine tenths occurring once. The sample here was peripheral blood, taken in a trial of Ad26.COV2.S vaccine versus placebo. The receptors originated from a person aged 18-65 years who received the Ad26.COV2.S COVID-19 vaccine or a placebo.

In DNA, the CDR3 is TGTGCCAGCAGCTACCCTCTAGCGGGAGAACATGAGCAGTTCTTC. It encodes CASSYPLAGEHEQFF. The chain is built from TRBV7-9 and TRBJ2-1, with 10 bases that match TRBD2. CDR3 size: 15 residues. Germline V gene data show CDR1 as SEHNR and CDR2 as FQNEAQ (reference sequence). The V gene end was trimmed by 4 bases and the J gene end by 8 bases; junction bases not matched to a gene: 8.

This chain connects TRBV11-2 to TRBJ2-2; 8 bases are a match to TRBD1. The CDR3 sequence is 17 residues long. V was clipped by 1 base and J by 1 base; unmatched bases: 5. Germline loops: CDR1 SGHAT, CDR2 FQNNGV. In nucleotides, the CDR3 is TGTGCCAGCAGCTTAGGCAGGGGGCGAGGGAACACCGGGGAGCTGTTTTTT. The encoded protein is CASSLGRGRGNTGELFF. Filled out from reference TRBV11-2 and TRBJ2-2, the complete variable domain reads EAGVAQSPRYKIIEKRQSVAFWCNPISGHATLYWYQQILGQGPKLLIQFQNNGVVDDSQLPKDRFSAERLKGVDSTLKIQPAKLEDSAVYLCASSLGRGRGNTGELFFGEGSRLTVL.

The chain joins TRBV28 to TRBJ2-7, with TRBD1 as a possible D gene (6 bases). The CDR3 has 13 amino acids. Deletions cut 6 bases from V and 5 bases from J, with 14 bases between. Germline V gene sequence: CDR1 MDHEN, CDR2 SYDVKM. In nucleotides, the CDR3 is TGTGCCAGCAGACCTACAGGGTCCGACGAGCAGTACTTC. Amino acids: CASRPTGSDEQYF.

The chain links TRBV7-9 to TRBJ1-6, with D perhaps TRBD1 (6 bases). This CDR3 comprises 14 residues. V lost 1 base and J lost 7, with 8 bases in between. In germline, CDR1 is SEHNR, CDR2 FQNEAQ (reference sequence). The CDR3 nucleotides are TGTGCCAGCAGCTTAGGGACAGAGAATTCACCCCTCCACTTT. This encodes CASSLGTENSPLHF.

The chain joins TRBV28 to TRBJ1-1; TRBD1 matches at 8 bases. V dropped 5 bases and J dropped 4; count of bases not matched to a gene: 6. The CDR3 has 14 amino acids. Germline values: CDR1 MDHEN, CDR2 SYDVKM. The CDR3, as DNA: TGTGCCAGCAGTGTCCAGGGGGCGGGCACTGAAGCTTTCTTT. Its protein product is CASSVQGAGTEAFF. Supplemented by reference TRBV28 and TRBJ1-1, the full variable domain reads DVKVTQSSRYLVKRTGEKVFLECVQDMDHENMFWYRQDPGLGLRLIYFSYDVKMKEKGDIPEGYSVSREKKERFSLILESASTNQTSMYLCASSVQGAGTEAFFGQGTRLTVV.

The rearrangement uses TRBV7-2 and TRBJ1-1, with D possibly being TRBD1 (5 bases). The germline V gene encodes CDR1 SGHTA and CDR2 FQGNSA. CDR3 length equals 14 residues. Trimming shortened V by 4 bases and J by 0 bases, and 9 bases separated the two germline ends. For the CDR3, the DNA is TGTGCCAGCAGCTATGCAGGGTTGAACACTGAAGCTTTCTTT. Residues: CASSYAGLNTEAFF.

This rearrangement joins TRBV7-2 to TRBJ1-4; D unresolved. Germline V gives CDR1 SGHTA, CDR2 FQGNSA. V was cut by 4 bases and J by 5 bases, with 11 bases left in between. The CDR3 has 14 amino acids. CDR3 DNA sequence: TGTGCCAGCAGCTATGTAGCCCTGAATGAAAAACTGTTTTTT. Its translation is CASSYVALNEKLFF.

The chain is built from TRBV6-6 and TRBJ2-7, with TRBD1 identical over 10 bases. Germline CDR1 is MNHNY and CDR2 is SVGAGI (reference sequence). V lost 4 bases and J lost 3; bases outside the gene matches: 3. The CDR3 totals 14 residues. The CDR3 coding sequence is TGTGCCAGCAGTTCGAGGACAGGGGGCTACGAGCAGTACTTC. It yields the protein CASSSRTGGYEQYF.

This sequence joins TRBV20-1 and TRBJ1-4; 7 nucleotides line up with TRBD1. V gave up 3 bases and J gave up 6 bases; unmatched junction bases: 1. The CDR3 is 12 residues long. Germline V lookup: CDR1 DFQATT, CDR2 SNEGSKA (reference sequence). The CDR3 loop reads CSASTGDEKLFF. The CDR3, as DNA: TGCAGTGCTAGTACAGGGGATGAAAAACTGTTTTTT.

In DNA, the CDR3 is TGTGCCAGCAGCTTAGCGCCAGGGGGCTCTTTTACTGAAGCTTTCTTT. Protein: CASSLAPGGSFTEAFF. The chain couples TRBV7-2 to TRBJ1-1, with TRBD1 matching 8 bases. Germline V CDR1 and CDR2: SGHTA, FQGNSA. This CDR3 is 16 amino acids long. J was trimmed by 5 bases and V by 0 bases; bases with no gene match: 8.

Regarding this clone: A much larger clone differs by one base, so this may be a read error. The chain combines TRBV7-2 with TRBJ1-2; D might be TRBD1 (5 bases). The CDR3 consists of 13 residues. Trimming pared 3 bases from V and 0 bases from J, leaving 5 bases between. The germline V gene encodes CDR1 SGHTA and CDR2 FQGNSA. The CDR3 spells CASSLGANYGYTF. In DNA, the CDR3 is TGTGCCAGCAGCTTGGGGGCTAACTATGGCTACACCTTC.

The chain couples TRBV19 to TRBJ1-5; D gene uncertain. With 5 bases removed from V and 6 bases from J, the gap between germline ends came to 14 bases. The length of the CDR3 is 14 residues. Germline loops: CDR1 LNHDA, CDR2 SQIVND (reference sequence). The CDR3: CASSSRETLQPQHF. CDR3 nucleotide sequence: TGTGCCAGTAGTTCCCGGGAGACCCTTCAGCCCCAGCATTTT.

The genes are TRBV5-1 and TRBJ2-7; the D gene could be TRBD1 or TRBD2 (5 bases each). Trimming stripped 2 bases from V and 0 bases from J, with 15 bases between. Germline assignment: CDR1 SGHRS and CDR2 YFSETQ. The length of the CDR3 is 16 residues. The CDR3 nucleotides read TGCGCCAGCAGCTTAGAGGGGTTAGGACGCTCCTACGAGCAGTACTTC. This sequence encodes CASSLEGLGRSYEQYF.

J is TRBJ2-5 and V is TRBV5-1; perhaps D is TRBD1 or TRBD2 (5 bases each). With 3 bases removed from V and 4 bases from J, the gap between germline ends came to 10 bases. This CDR3 is 13 amino acids long. Germline CDR1 reads SGHRS; CDR2 reads YFSETQ. The CDR3 sequence is CASSWGRGETQYF. The CDR3 DNA reads TGCGCCAGCAGCTGGGGACGGGGAGAGACCCAGTACTTC.

The V call is TRBV7-6, the J call TRBJ2-5; D possibly corresponds to TRBD1 (6 bases). CDR1 and CDR2 from the germline V gene are SGHVS and FNYEAQ. The V end lost 6 bases, the J end lost 5 bases, and 13 bases lay between the germline ends. The CDR3 loop spans 13 amino acids. The CDR3 region is CASRPGARETQYF. DNA of the CDR3: TGTGCCAGCAGACCAGGGGCGCGGGAGACCCAGTACTTC.

The chain is built from TRBV5-6 and TRBJ1-1, with TRBD1 identical over 8 bases. The CDR3 is made up of 14 amino acids. Germline assignment: CDR1 SGHDT and CDR2 YYEEEE. The junction had 7 bases not matched to a gene; V was cut back by 4 bases and J by 5 bases. DNA of the CDR3: TGTGCCAGCAGCCCTTTGACAGGGGATACTGAAGCTTTCTTT. The encoded protein is CASSPLTGDTEAFF.

The rearrangement uses TRBV19 and TRBJ1-1; D unclear. Germline V gene sequence: CDR1 LNHDA, CDR2 SQIVND (reference sequence). The CDR3 totals 13 residues. The V gene lost 9 bases and the J gene lost 1 base, with 12 bases spanning the gap. The CDR3 loop is CASGWEENTEAFF. The CDR3 DNA sequence: TGTGCCAGCGGGTGGGAAGAGAACACTGAAGCTTTCTTT.

To note about this clone: Other nucleotide sequences from this sample produce the same CDR3. The chain joins TRBV29-1 to TRBJ1-5; TRBD1 matches at 7 bases. Germline CDR1 reads SQVTM; CDR2 reads ANQGSEA. V was pared by 4 bases and J by 7 bases, with 7 bases of the junction left unmatched. The CDR3 contains 13 residues. CDR3 bases: TGCAGCGTTGCAACAGGGGTCGACCAGCCCCAGCATTTT. Amino acids: CSVATGVDQPQHF. The whole variable domain, remainder taken from reference TRBV29-1 and TRBJ1-5, is SAVISQKPSRDICQRGTSLTIQCQVDSQVTMMFWYRQQPGQSLTLIATANQGSEATYESGFVIDKFPISRPNLTFSTLTVSNMSPEDSSIYLCSVATGVDQPQHFGDGTRLSIL.

The V and J genes are TRBV18 and TRBJ2-2, with D tentatively TRBD1 (6 bases). Germline values: CDR1 KGHSH, CDR2 LQKENI. This CDR3 is 16 amino acids long. V was trimmed by 0 bases and J by 6 bases, leaving 14 bases between them. Here the CDR3 DNA reads TGTGCCAGCTCACCACCGGGACAACCAACAGCCGGGGAGCTGTTTTTT. This sequence encodes CASSPPGQPTAGELFF.

V and J are TRBV27 and TRBJ1-1; D may be TRBD1 (6 bases). The germline V gene encodes CDR1 MNHEY and CDR2 SMNVEV (reference sequence). CDR3 length equals 14 residues. The V end was cut by 5 bases, the J end by 0 bases, with 10 bases between. CDR3 protein: CASSPGQVNTEAFF. CDR3 sequence (DNA): TGTGCCAGCAGTCCGGGACAAGTGAACACTGAAGCTTTCTTT.

The CDR3: CASSGGPVAQETQYF. CDR3 DNA sequence: TGTGCCAGCAGCGGGGGACCGGTTGCACAAGAGACCCAGTACTTC. The chain recombines TRBV7-2 with TRBJ2-5; D may be TRBD1 or TRBD2 (5 bases each). The CDR3 consists of 15 residues. Looked up from germline, CDR1 is SGHTA and CDR2 is FQGNSA. Trimming removed 5 bases from V and 2 bases from J, with 15 bases in between.

The rearrangement uses TRBV7-9 and TRBJ2-7, with D possibly TRBD2 on 6 matching bases. V was shortened by 3 bases and J by 3 bases, with 9 bases between the two germline ends. Germline CDR1 SEHNR, CDR2 FQNEAQ (reference sequence). There are 13 residues in the CDR3. The CDR3, as DNA: TGTGCCAGCAGCTTGGCGGGATTCTACGAGCAGTACTTC. Its translation: CASSLAGFYEQYF.

This chain joins TRBV4-2 and TRBJ1-2; TRBD1 matches at 7 bases. Germline loops: CDR1 LGHNA, CDR2 YNFKEQ. The CDR3 is 17 residues long. V was pared by 4 bases and J by 5 bases, with 16 bases of the junction left unmatched. CDR3 protein: CASSLSGGAPEEYGYTF. CDR3 DNA: TGTGCCAGCAGCCTCTCAGGGGGGGCCCCAGAGGAGTATGGCTACACCTTC.

This clone has a single count. This rearrangement joins TRBV19 to TRBJ1-1; D unclear. CDR1 LNHDA and CDR2 SQIVND come from the germline V gene (reference sequence). The V gene lost 1 base and the J gene lost 2 bases, with 8 bases spanning the gap. This CDR3 is 14 amino acids long. The CDR3 loop is CASSIGAENTEAFF. In nucleotides, the CDR3 is TGTGCCAGTAGTATAGGGGCAGAAAACACTGAAGCTTTCTTT.

The chain uses TRBV28 and TRBJ2-3; D remains ambiguous. Germline V gives CDR1 MDHEN, CDR2 SYDVKM. This CDR3 comprises 13 residues. Trimming removed 2 bases at V and 8 bases at J, with 11 bases between. CDR3 region: CASSLPVLGTQYF. For the CDR3, the DNA is TGTGCCAGCAGTTTACCCGTTTTGGGTACGCAGTATTTT.

The chain joins TRBV7-9 to TRBJ2-1; no definite D call. Trimming pared 5 bases from V and 0 bases from J, leaving 14 bases between. Germline V lookup: CDR1 SEHNR, CDR2 FQNEAQ (reference sequence). This CDR3 contains 16 residues. In nucleotides, the CDR3 is TGTGCCAGCAGCCGAGAGAGTGGCAGCTCCTACAATGAGCAGTTCTTC. Protein: CASSRESGSSYNEQFF.

The chain has TRBV5-5 and TRBJ1-2; D gene uncertain. The ends were cut back, 4 bases at V and 7 bases at J, with 14 bases in the middle. The CDR3 runs to 13 residues. Germline V gene sequence: CDR1 SGHKS, CDR2 YYEKEE (reference sequence). Here the CDR3 reads CASSHLQFVGYTF. CDR3 sequence (DNA): TGTGCCAGCAGCCACCTACAGTTCGTTGGCTACACCTTC.